These T cell receptor beta chains were read from a single sample in a study of control samples from healthy donors and cancer patients. Sequenced by immunoSEQ multiplex PCR; TCRdb stores in-frame clones only, minus some. The sample carries about 120,000 clones, around 91% recorded once. Sequencing was done on a sample of PBMCs. All receptors derive from a woman between 50 and 59 years old with colorectal cancer. CDR3s include the opening cysteine and the closing phenylalanine or tryptophan. Each record gives: clone size, V gene, D gene, J gene, CDR3 DNA, CDR3 protein. A D gene is named only where the DNA matches it firmly. Clone size is shown for a subset of rows, as once, few, many or a class of expanded clone.

clone_size: once
v_call: TRBV2
d_call: TRBD1
j_call: TRBJ1-2
cdr3_nt: TGTGCCAGCAGTGAGGACAGGGGGCCTGGCTACACCTTC
cdr3_aa: CASSEDRGPGYTF

clone_size: .
v_call: TRBV2
d_call: TRBD1
j_call: TRBJ1-6
cdr3_nt: TGTGCCAGCGGGAACAGGGGGCGAAATTCACCCCTCCACTTT
cdr3_aa: CASGNRGRNSPLHF

clone_size: .
v_call: TRBV19
d_call: TRBD2
j_call: TRBJ2-6
cdr3_nt: TGTGCCAGTGGAGAGGGACTAGCGGGGACCGCTGGGGCCAACGTCCTGACTTTC
cdr3_aa: CASGEGLAGTAGANVLTF

clone_size: .
v_call: TRBV6-6
d_call: TRBD1
j_call: TRBJ1-2
cdr3_nt: TGTGCCAGCAGTTATCCGGGACAGAGAAATGGCTACACCTTC
cdr3_aa: CASSYPGQRNGYTF

clone_size: .
v_call: TRBV5-1
d_call: .
j_call: TRBJ2-2
cdr3_nt: TGCGCCAGCAGAGGACAGACCGGGGAGCTGTTTTTT
cdr3_aa: CASRGQTGELFF

clone_size: .
v_call: TRBV30
d_call: .
j_call: TRBJ1-5
cdr3_nt: TGTGCCTGGAGTGACAGGAGAGATCAGCCCCAGCATTTT
cdr3_aa: CAWSDRRDQPQHF

clone_size: .
v_call: TRBV6-1
d_call: .
j_call: TRBJ1-6
cdr3_nt: TGTGCCAGCAGTGAGTTGTCACCCCTCCACTTT
cdr3_aa: CASSELSPLHF

clone_size: .
v_call: TRBV5-1
d_call: TRBD2
j_call: TRBJ2-3
cdr3_nt: TGCGCCAGCAGCTTGGCCCTAGCGGGGAGTGGCACAGATACGCAGTATTTT
cdr3_aa: CASSLALAGSGTDTQYF

clone_size: .
v_call: TRBV10-3
d_call: TRBD1
j_call: TRBJ2-5
cdr3_nt: TGTGCCATCAGCCGGGACAGGGGGCTAGAGACCCAGTACTTC
cdr3_aa: CAISRDRGLETQYF

clone_size: few
v_call: TRBV6-6
d_call: .
j_call: TRBJ1-5
cdr3_nt: TGTGCCAGCAGCCCACAAGGACTTAGCAATCAGCCCCAGCATTTT
cdr3_aa: CASSPQGLSNQPQHF

clone_size: .
v_call: TRBV7-3
d_call: .
j_call: TRBJ2-7
cdr3_nt: TGTGCCAGCAGCCTTGGGCCGGCGGGCGGAGAGCAGTACTTC
cdr3_aa: CASSLGPAGGEQYF

clone_size: .
v_call: TRBV12-3/TRBV12-4
d_call: .
j_call: TRBJ1-2
cdr3_nt: TGTGCCAGCAGTTTTCGTGATCTCAATGGCTACACCTTC
cdr3_aa: CASSFRDLNGYTF

clone_size: .
v_call: TRBV5-1
d_call: TRBD2
j_call: TRBJ2-2
cdr3_nt: TGCGCCAGCAGCTTGCCGGGGGGGACCGGGGAGCTGTTTTTT
cdr3_aa: CASSLPGGTGELFF

clone_size: .
v_call: TRBV11-2
d_call: .
j_call: TRBJ2-7
cdr3_nt: TGTGCCAGCAGCTCGTCCGGGACCCTATACGAGCAGTACTTC
cdr3_aa: CASSSSGTLYEQYF

clone_size: .
v_call: TRBV6-1
d_call: .
j_call: TRBJ2-7
cdr3_nt: TGTGCCAGCAGTGACGAACTAGGCTCCTACGAGCAGTACTTC
cdr3_aa: CASSDELGSYEQYF

clone_size: once
v_call: TRBV29-1
d_call: TRBD1
j_call: TRBJ2-5
cdr3_nt: TGCAGCGTTTGTGGACAGGACGGGGAGACCCAGTACTTC
cdr3_aa: CSVCGQDGETQYF

clone_size: .
v_call: TRBV5-1
d_call: TRBD1
j_call: TRBJ1-5
cdr3_nt: TGCGCCAGCAGCTTGGGGACAGGGGGCAATCAGCCCCAGCATTTT
cdr3_aa: CASSLGTGGNQPQHF

clone_size: .
v_call: TRBV7-3
d_call: .
j_call: TRBJ2-3
cdr3_nt: TGTGCCAGCCGTACGGGACACAGCACAGATACGCAGTATTTT
cdr3_aa: CASRTGHSTDTQYF

clone_size: .
v_call: TRBV5-5
d_call: TRBD1
j_call: TRBJ1-1
cdr3_nt: TGTGCCAGCAGCTTGGTCCCGGGACAGGGTAGCTGGGCGGCTTTCTTT
cdr3_aa: CASSLVPGQGSWAAFF

clone_size: .
v_call: TRBV18
d_call: .
j_call: TRBJ2-7
cdr3_nt: TGTGCCAGCTCACCAAACAGGGAGGTCGAGCAGTACTTC
cdr3_aa: CASSPNREVEQYF

clone_size: once
v_call: TRBV2
d_call: .
j_call: TRBJ2-1
cdr3_nt: TGTGCCAGCAGCCTTGGTCTGTCAGGGAATGAGCAGTTCTTC
cdr3_aa: CASSLGLSGNEQFF

clone_size: .
v_call: TRBV19
d_call: .
j_call: TRBJ1-2
cdr3_nt: TGTGCCAGTAGTATAGATCTTTTCTCACGGACTGAGAAGACGGGCCGTGGCTATGGCTACACCTTC
cdr3_aa: CASSIDLFSRTEKTGRGYGYTF

clone_size: .
v_call: TRBV9
d_call: .
j_call: TRBJ2-1
cdr3_nt: TGTGCCAGCAGCGTAGCTGGGCCCTCCTACAATGAGCAGTTCTTC
cdr3_aa: CASSVAGPSYNEQFF

clone_size: .
v_call: TRBV28
d_call: TRBD1
j_call: TRBJ1-2
cdr3_nt: TGTGCCAGCAGCTTGGACAGGGTACGCCTCAGTAACTATGGCTACACCTTC
cdr3_aa: CASSLDRVRLSNYGYTF

clone_size: once
v_call: TRBV3-1/TRBV3-2
d_call: .
j_call: TRBJ1-2
cdr3_nt: TGTGCCAGCAGCCAAGATCAGAGGGGGGGGATTGGCTACACCTTC
cdr3_aa: CASSQDQRGGIGYTF

clone_size: .
v_call: TRBV3-1/TRBV3-2
d_call: TRBD1
j_call: TRBJ1-2
cdr3_nt: TGTGCCAGCAGCTCGCCCTACGGGACAGGTTCCCCCCCCTATGGCTACACCTTC
cdr3_aa: CASSSPYGTGSPPYGYTF

clone_size: .
v_call: TRBV19
d_call: .
j_call: TRBJ2-5
cdr3_nt: TGTGCCAGTAGTATCGGACGGATGTACCAAGAGACCCAGTACTTC
cdr3_aa: CASSIGRMYQETQYF

clone_size: .
v_call: TRBV9
d_call: .
j_call: TRBJ1-5
cdr3_nt: TGTGCCAGCAGCGTAGCCCCTTGGGGGAAGCCCCAGCATTTT
cdr3_aa: CASSVAPWGKPQHF

clone_size: few
v_call: TRBV19
d_call: .
j_call: TRBJ2-7
cdr3_nt: TGTGCCAGTACCCCCTCCGACCGGACCTACGAGCAGTACTTC
cdr3_aa: CASTPSDRTYEQYF

clone_size: .
v_call: TRBV6-1
d_call: .
j_call: TRBJ1-5
cdr3_nt: TGTGCCAGCAGTGATCGCCGGATAAGGGATCAGCCCCAGCATTTT
cdr3_aa: CASSDRRIRDQPQHF

clone_size: .
v_call: TRBV18
d_call: .
j_call: TRBJ2-7
cdr3_nt: TGTGCCAGCTCCCTCGGAGCAGGGGCGCATCTCGACGAGCAGTACTTC
cdr3_aa: CASSLGAGAHLDEQYF

clone_size: .
v_call: TRBV18
d_call: TRBD1
j_call: TRBJ1-6
cdr3_nt: TGTGCCAGCTCTCTCCGTGGGACAGTGAATTCACCCCTCCACTTT
cdr3_aa: CASSLRGTVNSPLHF

clone_size: .
v_call: TRBV29-1
d_call: TRBD2
j_call: TRBJ2-1
cdr3_nt: TGCAGCGTTGGAGTGACTAGCGTATCCTACAATGAGCAGTTCTTC
cdr3_aa: CSVGVTSVSYNEQFF

clone_size: .
v_call: TRBV10-3
d_call: TRBD1
j_call: TRBJ1-1
cdr3_nt: TGTGCCATCAGTGAGTCGATTAGGACAGGGGTGAACACTGAAGCTTTCTTT
cdr3_aa: CAISESIRTGVNTEAFF

clone_size: .
v_call: TRBV19
d_call: .
j_call: TRBJ1-2
cdr3_nt: TGTGCCAGTAGACTTACCCACAGGGAGAGCTATCGAGGAGGGGATGGCTACACCTTC
cdr3_aa: CASRLTHRESYRGGDGYTF

clone_size: .
v_call: TRBV7-9
d_call: .
j_call: TRBJ2-5
cdr3_nt: TGTGCCAGCAGCTTACATGGGATTCAAGAGACCCAGTACTTC
cdr3_aa: CASSLHGIQETQYF

clone_size: .
v_call: TRBV30
d_call: TRBD2
j_call: TRBJ2-1
cdr3_nt: TGTGCCTGGAGTGTGGCGGGAGGGTGGAATGAGCAGTTCTTC
cdr3_aa: CAWSVAGGWNEQFF

clone_size: .
v_call: TRBV11-2
d_call: TRBD1
j_call: TRBJ1-3
cdr3_nt: TGTGCCAGCAGCTGGGACAGCAGCTCTGGAAACACCATATATTTT
cdr3_aa: CASSWDSSSGNTIYF

clone_size: .
v_call: TRBV5-4
d_call: .
j_call: TRBJ2-1
cdr3_nt: TGTGCCAGCAGCTTGGCTCTTAGGGATGAGCAGTTCTTC
cdr3_aa: CASSLALRDEQFF

clone_size: .
v_call: TRBV6-5
d_call: .
j_call: TRBJ2-3
cdr3_nt: TGTGCCAGCAACCCGGGGGACTTCACAGATACGCAGTATTTT
cdr3_aa: CASNPGDFTDTQYF

clone_size: .
v_call: TRBV12-3/TRBV12-4
d_call: .
j_call: TRBJ1-1
cdr3_nt: TGTGCCAGCAGTCAGGGATTTCGGGGAGCAGCTTTCTTT
cdr3_aa: CASSQGFRGAAFF

clone_size: .
v_call: TRBV12-3/TRBV12-4
d_call: .
j_call: TRBJ2-7
cdr3_nt: TGTGCCAGCAGCCAAGGACAGTTTGTCGAGCAGTACTTC
cdr3_aa: CASSQGQFVEQYF

clone_size: .
v_call: TRBV19
d_call: TRBD1
j_call: TRBJ1-5
cdr3_nt: TGTGCCAGTAGTATACAGCGGGGGGACAGGGCACAGCCCCAGCATTTT
cdr3_aa: CASSIQRGDRAQPQHF

clone_size: once
v_call: TRBV12-3/TRBV12-4
d_call: .
j_call: TRBJ2-5
cdr3_nt: TGTGCCAGCAGTTTGGGGCAGGAGACCCAGTACTTC
cdr3_aa: CASSLGQETQYF

clone_size: .
v_call: TRBV6-1
d_call: TRBD1
j_call: TRBJ1-3
cdr3_nt: TGTGCCAGCAGTGAGAAGAAACCAACAGGGGATGCCCGGAATAAAGGATATTTT
cdr3_aa: CASSEKKPTGDARNKGYF

clone_size: .
v_call: TRBV25-1
d_call: .
j_call: TRBJ2-1
cdr3_nt: TGTGCCAGCACCCCGGACGGCCGCAATGAGCAGTTCTTC
cdr3_aa: CASTPDGRNEQFF

clone_size: .
v_call: TRBV10-3
d_call: TRBD2
j_call: TRBJ2-4
cdr3_nt: TGTGCCATCAGTGACCCAGCGGGGATACTTGAAAACATTCAGTACTTC
cdr3_aa: CAISDPAGILENIQYF

clone_size: once
v_call: TRBV5-6
d_call: TRBD2
j_call: TRBJ2-1
cdr3_nt: TGTGCCAGCATCCAGTTTCGGGGGGTTAATGGTGAGCAGTTCTTC
cdr3_aa: CASIQFRGVNGEQFF

clone_size: .
v_call: TRBV5-1
d_call: .
j_call: TRBJ2-7
cdr3_nt: TGCGCCAGCAGCTTCTTACTTGGCCCCTACTACGAGCAGTACTTC
cdr3_aa: CASSFLLGPYYEQYF

clone_size: .
v_call: TRBV3-1/TRBV3-2
d_call: .
j_call: TRBJ2-5
cdr3_nt: TGTGCCAGCAGCCAAGTGGACGGAGAGACCCAGTACTTC
cdr3_aa: CASSQVDGETQYF